This is a list of T cell receptor beta chains from one sample in a study of T cells after yellow fever vaccination. A single record per CDR3 protein comes from TCRdb applying MiXCR to the 5' RACE reads. The sample holds about 320,000 distinct CDR3 sequences, around an eighth seen once. The sample consisted of CD4+ T cells sorted from PBMCs, taken 15 days after the yellow fever booster vaccination. These receptors were collected from a man between 18 and 29 years old who received the YFV17D yellow fever vaccine. Each CDR3 is given with its conserved first and last residue. A D gene is named only where the DNA matches it firmly. Rows may omit the clone size; those that give it use once, few, many or a size class.

d_gene | j_gene | abundance | v_gene | CDR3nt | CDR3aa
- | TRBJ1-2 | many | TRBV29-1 | TGCAGCGTTGAAGATCTGGGAGTAGTCGCCTTTAACTATGGCTACACCTTC | CSVEDLGVVAFNYGYTF
TRBD2 | TRBJ2-3 | - | TRBV2 | TGTGCCAGCAGTGAGCAGCGGGGCCATCTGGATACGCAGTATTTT | CASSEQRGHLDTQYF
TRBD1 | TRBJ1-2 | many | TRBV4-3 | TGCGCCAGCAGCCACTCGACAGGGGACTATGGCTACACCTTC | CASSHSTGDYGYTF
- | TRBJ1-2 | - | TRBV7-9 | TGTGCCAGCAGCTTTTTGCCCCGCCAAAGATATGGCTACACCTTC | CASSFLPRQRYGYTF
- | TRBJ2-6 | - | TRBV15 | TGTGCCACCAGCACCCGAGTTGGGAGTGCCCAGGCCAACGTCCTGACTTTC | CATSTRVGSAQANVLTF
TRBD1 | TRBJ2-7 | - | TRBV12-5 | TGTGCTAGTGGTTCTTCAAATGGACAGGGGAGATCCTACGAGCAGTACTTC | CASGSSNGQGRSYEQYF
- | TRBJ2-2 | - | TRBV11-2 | TGTGCCAGCTCAGGGCCATCGAACACCGGGGAGCTGTTTTTT | CASSGPSNTGELFF
- | TRBJ1-2 | - | TRBV4-3 | TGCGCCAGCAGCCAAGATATCGGTTTGGCTGGCTACACCTTC | CASSQDIGLAGYTF
TRBD1 | TRBJ1-2 | few | TRBV19 | TGTGCCAGTAGTGTCGACAGGGGCTGGGCTGGCTACACCTTC | CASSVDRGWAGYTF
- | TRBJ1-4 | - | TRBV5-1 | TGCGCCAGCAGCCCCCGGATAGGGCCAAGAGATGAAAAACTGTTTTTT | CASSPRIGPRDEKLFF
- | TRBJ2-2 | many | TRBV4-3 | TGCGCCAGCAGCGAAGGGGGGAGCCGGGACAGCACCGGGGAGCTGTTTTTT | CASSEGGSRDSTGELFF
- | TRBJ2-5 | many | TRBV5-1 | TGCGCCAGCAGCACCGGGACACATCAAGAGACCCAGTACTTC | CASSTGTHQETQYF
- | TRBJ1-1 | many | TRBV6-2/TRBV6-3 | TGTGCCAGCAGTTACGGAGGGAACACTGAAGCTTTCTTT | CASSYGGNTEAFF
- | TRBJ2-2 | - | TRBV2 | TGTGCCAGCAGTGAAATCGGCCTAGCGAACACCGGGGAGCTGTTTTTT | CASSEIGLANTGELFF
TRBD2 | TRBJ2-7 | - | TRBV9 | TGTGCCAGCAGCGCAAGCGGGGGGGAGCTCGGCGAGCAGTACTTC | CASSASGGELGEQYF
- | TRBJ1-3 | - | TRBV12-3/TRBV12-4 | TGTGCCAGCAGTCCGCTTGGGCGGAGGGGAAACACCATATATTTT | CASSPLGRRGNTIYF
- | TRBJ1-1 | - | TRBV5-1 | TGCGCCAGCAGCTTGGGGGGAGGAGAAATATCTAGGGCTTTCTTT | CASSLGGGEISRAFF
- | TRBJ2-6 | - | TRBV18 | TGTGCCAGCTCACCACCGGGCCCTGGGGCCAACGTCCTGACTTTC | CASSPPGPGANVLTF
TRBD1 | TRBJ2-1 | once | TRBV9 | TGTGCCAGCAGCACGACAGGGGGCTGGGTCTCCTACAATGAGCAGTTCTTC | CASSTTGGWVSYNEQFF
TRBD1 | TRBJ1-1 | - | TRBV28 | TGTGCCAGCAGTCCCCCGGGACAGGGGGGCCCTGAAGCTTTCTTT | CASSPPGQGGPEAFF
- | TRBJ2-5 | - | TRBV6-1 | TGTGCCAGCAGTGACGTCTCGGCAGTGGAAGAGACCCAGTACTTC | CASSDVSAVEETQYF
TRBD2 | TRBJ2-3 | many | TRBV7-2 | TGTGCCAGCAGCTTAGTCGCTAGCGGGGGTACAGATACGCAGTATTTT | CASSLVASGGTDTQYF
TRBD1 | TRBJ2-1 | few | TRBV7-2 | TGTGCCAGCAGCAAACAGGGGGCCCCCTACAATGAGCAGTTCTTC | CASSKQGAPYNEQFF